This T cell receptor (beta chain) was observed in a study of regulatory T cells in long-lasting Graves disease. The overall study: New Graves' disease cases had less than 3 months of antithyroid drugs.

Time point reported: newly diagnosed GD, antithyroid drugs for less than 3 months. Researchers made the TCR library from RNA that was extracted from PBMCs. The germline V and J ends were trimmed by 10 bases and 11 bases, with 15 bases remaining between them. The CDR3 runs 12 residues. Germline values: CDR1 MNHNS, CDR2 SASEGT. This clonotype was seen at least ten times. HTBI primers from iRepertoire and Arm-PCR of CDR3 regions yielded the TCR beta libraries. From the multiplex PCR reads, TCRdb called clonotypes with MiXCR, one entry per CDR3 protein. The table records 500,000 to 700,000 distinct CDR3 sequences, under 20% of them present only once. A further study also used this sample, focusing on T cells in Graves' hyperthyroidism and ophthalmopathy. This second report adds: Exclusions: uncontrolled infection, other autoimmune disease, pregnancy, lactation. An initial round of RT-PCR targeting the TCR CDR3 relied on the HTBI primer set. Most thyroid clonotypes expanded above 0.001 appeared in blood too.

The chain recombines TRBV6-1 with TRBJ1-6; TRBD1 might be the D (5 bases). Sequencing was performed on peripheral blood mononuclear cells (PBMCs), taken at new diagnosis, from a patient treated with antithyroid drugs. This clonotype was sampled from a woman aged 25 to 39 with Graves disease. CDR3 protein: CATRDPATPLHF. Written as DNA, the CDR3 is TGTGCCACCCGGGACCCCGCGACACCCCTCCACTTT.